The 11 T cell receptor beta chains listed next were all sequenced from one sample in a study of blood T cell repertoires in COVID-19. The table came from immunoSEQ multiplex PCR; TCRdb's copy has only in-frame clones and leaves some out. The table lists about 64,000 clones, roughly 90% of them singletons. The sequencing input was peripheral blood. The receptors derive from a woman of 80 years or more with active COVID-19.

CDR3 sequence (DNA): TGTGCCAGCAGCGTAGGGCCAGACGAGGGTGAAAAACTGTTTTTT. This encodes CASSVGPDEGEKLFF. This sequence joins TRBV9 and TRBJ1-4, with D hard to call. Trimming shortened V by 0 bases and J by 7 bases, and 13 bases separated the two germline ends. The CDR3 runs to 15 residues. Germline V gene lookup returns CDR1 SGDLS and CDR2 YYNGEE. The full variable domain, completed using reference TRBV9 and TRBJ1-4, is DSGVTQTPKHLITATGQRVTLRCSPRSGDLSVYWYQQSLDQGLQFLIQYYNGEERAKGNILERFSAQQFPDLHSELNLSSLELGDSALYFCASSVGPDEGEKLFFGSGTQLSVL.

CDR3 nucleotides: TGTGCCAGCAGACCTGGGACAGGCCTCCACAATGAGCAGTTCTTC. Its protein product is CASRPGTGLHNEQFF. The genes are TRBV5-4 and TRBJ2-1, with 8 bases identical to TRBD1. Germline CDR1 and CDR2: SGHNT and YYREEE (reference sequence). The CDR3 consists of 15 residues. Germline trimming cut 5 bases from V and 5 bases from J; bases unmatched to any gene: 9.

The V gene is TRBV10-3, the J gene TRBJ2-3, with 8 bases matching TRBD1. Trimming removed 9 bases from V and 2 bases from J; junction bases left unmatched: 13. Per the germline V gene, CDR1 is ENHRY and CDR2 is SYGVKD. The CDR3 sequence is 16 residues long. This chain's CDR3 is CAIGVTGGSITDTQYF. The DNA for the CDR3 is TGTGCCATTGGAGTTACAGGGGGGAGCATCACAGATACGCAGTATTTT.

The rearrangement uses TRBV2 and TRBJ2-3; D may be TRBD1 (6 bases). From germline, CDR1 is SNHLY and CDR2 FYNNEI. The CDR3 extends over 14 amino acids. Trimming removed 8 bases from V and 2 bases from J, with 14 bases in between. The CDR3 loop is CASHGVGATDTQYF. As DNA, the CDR3 is TGTGCCAGCCACGGGGTGGGGGCCACAGATACGCAGTATTTT. Looking up the rest from reference TRBV2 and TRBJ2-3 gives the full variable domain: EPEVTQTPSHQVTQMGQEVILRCVPISNHLYFYWYRQILGQKVEFLVSFYNNEISEKSEIFDDQFSVERPDGSNFTLKIRSTKLEDSAMYFCASHGVGATDTQYFGPGTRLTVL.

This clone was counted once. The rearrangement joins TRBV7-2 to TRBJ2-4, with 12 bases aligning to TRBD2. Trimming at V came to 1 base and at J to 2 bases, leaving 3 bases not matched to a gene. From germline, CDR1 is SGHTA and CDR2 FQGNSA. CDR3 length: 17 residues. CDR3 in amino acids: CASSLGLAGVSKNIQYF. DNA of the CDR3: TGTGCCAGCAGCTTAGGACTAGCGGGAGTTTCCAAAAACATTCAGTACTTC.

The chain recombines TRBV9 with TRBJ2-3; 10 bases agree with TRBD2. This CDR3 is built from 17 residues. J gave up 2 bases and V 0 bases, and 6 bases lay outside the gene matches. CDR1 is SGDLS and CDR2 is YYNGEE in the germline V gene. CDR3 coding DNA: TGTGCCAGCAGCGTAGGTCTAGCGGGGGAGTACACAGATACGCAGTATTTT. This sequence encodes CASSVGLAGEYTDTQYF.

The chain combines TRBV5-8 with TRBJ1-2; tentative D call: TRBD1 (6 bases). Trimming pared 3 bases from V and 6 bases from J, leaving 12 bases between. Germline V gene sequence: CDR1 SGHTS, CDR2 YDEGEE. This CDR3 is built from 13 residues. CDR3: CASSYRAGHGYTF. The CDR3 nucleotides read TGTGCCAGCAGCTACAGGGCGGGTCATGGCTACACCTTC.

The chain has TRBV19 and TRBJ1-1; 7 bases match TRBD1. Losses at the gene ends were 5 bases for V and 3 bases for J; bases not matched to a gene: 9. The germline V gene has CDR1 LNHDA and CDR2 SQIVND (reference sequence). The CDR3 contains 15 residues. The CDR3 here is CASSQQGRRHTEAFF. CDR3 nucleotides: TGTGCCAGTAGTCAACAGGGGCGCCGGCACACTGAAGCTTTCTTT. The full variable domain, rest sourced from reference TRBV19 and TRBJ1-1, is DGGITQSPKYLFRKEGQNVTLSCEQNLNHDAMYWYRQDPGQGLRLIYYSQIVNDFQKGDIAEGYSVSREKKESFPLTVTSAQKNPTAFYLCASSQQGRRHTEAFFGQGTRLTVV.

This chain uses TRBV10-1 with TRBJ2-7; TRBD2 matches at 9 bases. The V and J ends lost 3 bases and 2 bases, in that order; junction bases with no gene match: 8. This CDR3 has 16 amino acids. Germline assignment: CDR1 WNHNN and CDR2 SYGVQD (reference sequence). The CDR3 reads CASSDPSGLAPYEQYF. CDR3 nucleotide sequence: TGCGCCAGCAGTGACCCCAGCGGACTAGCGCCCTACGAGCAGTACTTC.

The rearrangement joins TRBV7-8 to TRBJ1-2; the D gene is possibly TRBD1 (5 bases). Germline loops: CDR1 SGHVS, CDR2 FQNEAQ. CDR3 length: 14 residues. V lost 6 bases and J 6 bases, leaving 17 bases between the germline ends. DNA of the CDR3: TGTGCCAGCAGGGACACGGGAGACCGGCATGGCTACACCTTC. This translates into CASRDTGDRHGYTF.

The V and J genes are TRBV5-1 and TRBJ2-2, with a tentative D call TRBD2 (6 bases). This CDR3 is built from 14 residues. V lost 6 bases and J lost 7, with 16 bases in between. Looked up from germline, CDR1 is SGHRS and CDR2 is YFSETQ. CDR3 nucleotides: TGCGCCAGCACCGGAGGGCAAGCCGGCGGGGAGCTGTTTTTT. This encodes CASTGGQAGGELFF.